The T cell receptor (beta chain) under discussion was sequenced for a study of blood T cell repertoires in COVID-19. Study background: Both acute and convalescent COVID-19 samples were obtained from the United States, Italy and Spain. T cells, B-cell-depleted T cells, or PBMCs provided the cDNA or gDNA that served as material.

Original data processing: Amplification from reference gene primers served as the basis for estimated nucleated cell counts. The protocol was immunoSEQ multiplex PCR, while the TCRdb copy is restricted to in-frame clones and leaves out a portion. V, J and clone size reflect that table, while D and trimming were determined from the DNA. In the table there are around 99,000 clones, around 81% of which are singletons. Germline loops: CDR1 SEHNR, CDR2 FQNEAQ (reference sequence). V gave up 6 bases and J gave up 8 bases; unmatched junction bases: 9. The CDR3 has 14 residues. The sample comprised peripheral blood. The chain recombines TRBV7-9 with TRBJ2-1; 8 nucleotides agree with TRBD1. The sequence derives from a human donor in a cohort sampled during active or convalescent COVID-19. The CDR3 is CASSNSDRAHEQFF. The CDR3 DNA follows: TGTGCCAGCAGTAACTCGGACAGGGCCCATGAGCAGTTCTTC.